A selection of T cell receptor beta chains follows, all from one sample in a study of T cell responses to AZD1222 COVID-19 vaccine. Data came from immunoSEQ multiplex PCR; TCRdb stores just in-frame clones and leaves some out. Here the sample spans under 200,000 clones, 90% being singletons. The sequences come from peripheral blood, collected on day 0 of AZD1222 vaccination. All receptors derive from an adult in good health. The CDR3 runs from the conserved cysteine through the conserved F or W. Each record gives: clone size, V gene, J gene, CDR3 protein. The size field is filled for only some rows; it gives once, few, many or a size class.

.	TRBV2	TRBJ1-3	CASLEQGLFGNTIYF
.	TRBV6-5	TRBJ1-6	CASSYSAQGVNSPLHF
once	TRBV9	TRBJ1-1	CASSVDGGAGTNTEAFF
.	TRBV4-2	TRBJ2-2	CASSHGTALNTGELFF
.	TRBV29-1	TRBJ1-2	CSVDTPDNYGYTF
.	TRBV19	TRBJ1-5	CASSIDRDIRQPQHF
few	TRBV5-1	TRBJ2-6	CASSLQTSGANVLTF
.	TRBV28	TRBJ1-5	CASSSQRGAKLPQHF
.	TRBV18	TRBJ1-4	CASSPRMIGGSTNEKLFF
.	TRBV3-1/TRBV3-2	TRBJ2-7	CASSQGGVRYEQYF
.	TRBV5-6	TRBJ1-6	CASSPGRFLGRFDSPLHF
.	TRBV3-1/TRBV3-2	TRBJ1-2	CASSPQGGRFYGYTF
.	TRBV14	TRBJ1-1	CASSPNWNTEAFF
.	TRBV7-9	TRBJ1-1	CASSLARGVARWTEAFF
.	TRBV19	TRBJ2-3	CASSSGGGTDTQYF
.	TRBV6-6	TRBJ2-7	CASSPSYEQYF
once	TRBV7-9	TRBJ1-2	CASSSNGGVGYTF
.	TRBV6-5	TRBJ1-1	CASSPTAGGYTEAFF
.	TRBV9	TRBJ1-5	CASSVGLGANQPQHF
few	TRBV5-1	TRBJ2-5	CASSFGPQETQYF
.	TRBV18	TRBJ1-4	CASSLQREEKLFF
.	TRBV28	TRBJ1-1	CASSSLRGPHEAFF
few	TRBV12-3/TRBV12-4	TRBJ2-1	CASSPQTYNEQFF
.	TRBV11-2	TRBJ2-1	CASQEDTYNEQFF
.	TRBV5-1	TRBJ1-1	CASSLVEGDTEAFF
.	TRBV7-9	TRBJ1-1	CASGPGQGFYTEAFF
.	TRBV19	TRBJ2-2	CASRFWGGELFF
.	TRBV11-2	TRBJ1-1	CASSLTNTEAFF
.	TRBV7-2	TRBJ1-1	CASSSLFRWAEAFF
.	TRBV21-1	TRBJ2-7	CASSKGNEQYF
.	TRBV11-2	TRBJ1-3	CASSLGPGQRIGNTIYF
.	TRBV9	TRBJ1-2	CASSVEGRGHGYTF
.	TRBV2	TRBJ1-1	CASALRWDTEAFF
many	TRBV7-9	TRBJ2-7	CASSLASSSGGAYEQYF
once	TRBV11-3	TRBJ1-1	CASSPQGAPVTEAFF
.	TRBV5-1	TRBJ1-3	CASSLLGQTGGGNTIYF
.	TRBV15	TRBJ1-5	CATSRDYQPQHF
.	TRBV19	TRBJ2-1	CASSMWDRGTEQFF
.	TRBV6-5	TRBJ1-1	CASTLTGVTEAFF
few	TRBV4-2	TRBJ2-3	CASSQDEASGVDTQYF
.	TRBV11-2	TRBJ1-1	CASSFQGASEAFF
.	TRBV7-3	TRBJ1-6	CASSVGQERSPLHF
.	TRBV3-1/TRBV3-2	TRBJ1-2	CASSQVGQVQYGYTF
.	TRBV12-5	TRBJ1-1	CASGLGHGQGAFF
.	TRBV28	TRBJ1-2	CASSPSVGTGGGLGYTF
.	TRBV27	TRBJ1-6	CASRTLDRPYNSPLHF